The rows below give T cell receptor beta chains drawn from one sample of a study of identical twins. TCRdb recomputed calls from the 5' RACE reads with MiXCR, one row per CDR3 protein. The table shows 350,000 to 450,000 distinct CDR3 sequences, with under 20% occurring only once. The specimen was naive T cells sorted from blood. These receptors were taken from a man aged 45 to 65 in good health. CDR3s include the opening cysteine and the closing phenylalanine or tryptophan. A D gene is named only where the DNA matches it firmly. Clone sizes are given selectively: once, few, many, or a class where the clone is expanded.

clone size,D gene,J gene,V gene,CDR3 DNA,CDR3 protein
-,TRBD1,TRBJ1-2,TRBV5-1,TGCGCCAGCAGCTTGGATGGACAGGGCGGAGGCTACACCTTC,CASSLDGQGGGYTF
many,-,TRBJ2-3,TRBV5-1,TGCGCCAGCAGCTTGCTGAACGAGCCAGATACGCAGTATTTT,CASSLLNEPDTQYF
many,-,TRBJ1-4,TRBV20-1,TGCAGTGCACCACAGGATACCCCAACTAATGAAAAACTGTTTTTT,CSAPQDTPTNEKLFF
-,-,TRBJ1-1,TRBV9,TGTGCCAGCAGCGGAGACGGGGAGGACACTGAAGCTTTCTTT,CASSGDGEDTEAFF
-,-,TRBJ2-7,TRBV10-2,TGCGCCACCTATGACGGGGGATACTACGAGCAGTACTTC,CATYDGGYYEQYF
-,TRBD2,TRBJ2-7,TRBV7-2,TGTGCCAGCAGCAAAATTGGGGGGGATATATCCTACGAGCAGTACTTC,CASSKIGGDISYEQYF
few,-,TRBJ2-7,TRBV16,TGTGCCAGCAGCCAATACGGTCTGGAGCAGTACTTC,CASSQYGLEQYF
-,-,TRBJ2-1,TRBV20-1,TGCAGTGCTAGCGATTCTGGGGGTGGCGATGAGCAGTTCTTC,CSASDSGGGDEQFF
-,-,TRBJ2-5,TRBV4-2,TGTGCCAGCAGCCAAGCCGGCCGGACTACTCTAGAGACCCAGTACTTC,CASSQAGRTTLETQYF
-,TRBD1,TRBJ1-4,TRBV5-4,TGTGCCAGCAGCTCGGGCCGGACAGGGCGTGAAAAACTGTTTTTT,CASSSGRTGREKLFF
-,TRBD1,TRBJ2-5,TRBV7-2,TGTGCCAGCAGCCTTGGGGACAGGGGTCAAGAGACCCAGTACTTC,CASSLGDRGQETQYF
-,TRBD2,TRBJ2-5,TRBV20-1,TGCAGTGCTAGGATTACTAGCGGGCAAGAGACCCAGTACTTC,CSARITSGQETQYF
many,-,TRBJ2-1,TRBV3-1,TGTGCCAGCAGCCAAGCAGCTAGCTCCTACAATGAGCAGTTCTTC,CASSQAASSYNEQFF
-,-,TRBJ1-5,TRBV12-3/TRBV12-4,TGTGCCAGCAGCCCAACGAGTTTCCAGCCCCAGCATTTT,CASSPTSFQPQHF
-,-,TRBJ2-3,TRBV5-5,TGTGCCAGCAGCCCAGGCGACTACACAGATACGCAGTATTTT,CASSPGDYTDTQYF
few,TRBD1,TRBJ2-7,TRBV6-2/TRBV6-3,TGTGCCAGCAGTTACACGGGACAGGTGCAGTACTTC,CASSYTGQVQYF
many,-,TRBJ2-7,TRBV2,TGTGCCAGCAGTGAAGCAGGACCAGCGCGATGGTACTTC,CASSEAGPARWYF
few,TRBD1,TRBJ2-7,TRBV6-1,TGTGCCACGACCGGGACAGGGGCCTACGAGCAGTACTTC,CATTGTGAYEQYF
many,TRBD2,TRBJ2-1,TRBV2,TGTGCCAGCAGGGAACTAGCGGGAGAAGTGGGTGAGCAGTTCTTC,CASRELAGEVGEQFF
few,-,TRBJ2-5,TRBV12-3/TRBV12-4,TGTGCCAGCAGTTTAATCCAAGAGACCCAGTACTTC,CASSLIQETQYF
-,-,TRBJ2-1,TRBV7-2,TGTGCCAGCAGCTTAGTCGGACTCATCTACAATGAGCAGTTCTTC,CASSLVGLIYNEQFF
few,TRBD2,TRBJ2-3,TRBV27,TGTGCCAGCAGGGCTGGGGGACTACCTCAGTATTTT,CASRAGGLPQYF
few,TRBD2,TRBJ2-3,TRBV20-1,TGCAGTGCTAGTCATGCGGGAGGGGTTATGAATACGCAGTATTTT,CSASHAGGVMNTQYF
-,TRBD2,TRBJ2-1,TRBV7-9,TGTGCCAGCAGCCCGCGCCCCGGACTAGCGGGATTAGGAGAGCAGTTCTTC,CASSPRPGLAGLGEQFF
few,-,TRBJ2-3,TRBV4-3,TGCGCCAGCAGCCAAGAGGGGGACAATGTAGATACGCAGTATTTT,CASSQEGDNVDTQYF
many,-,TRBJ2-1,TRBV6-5,TGTGCCAGCAGTTACTCCCGGGATGAGCAGTTCTTC,CASSYSRDEQFF
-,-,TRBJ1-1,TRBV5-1,TGCGCCAGCAGCCTCAACGGGGGGGGGCTCGGAGCTTTCTTT,CASSLNGGGLGAFF
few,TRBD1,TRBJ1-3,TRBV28,TGTGCCAGCAGTTCCTTGGGGACAGGGGTTGGAAACACCATATATTTT,CASSSLGTGVGNTIYF
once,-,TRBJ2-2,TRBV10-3,TGTGCCATCAGTGTTCAGGAGGGCACCGGGGAGCTGTTTTTT,CAISVQEGTGELFF
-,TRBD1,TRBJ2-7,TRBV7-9,TGTGCCAGCAGCTTTTGGGGACAGGAGTTCGAGCAGTACTTC,CASSFWGQEFEQYF
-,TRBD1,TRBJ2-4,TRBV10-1,TGCGCCAGCGAAGGACAGGAAAACATTCAGTACTTC,CASEGQENIQYF
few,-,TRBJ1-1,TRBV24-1,TGTGCCACCAGTACGGGGGTATCGGGAGCTTTCTTT,CATSTGVSGAFF
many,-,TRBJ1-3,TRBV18,TGTGCCAGCTCACCACCGGACGGTTCTGGAAACACCATATATTTT,CASSPPDGSGNTIYF
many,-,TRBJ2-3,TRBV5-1,TGCGCCAGCAGCTTGGCCCAGGGTGGCACAGATACGCAGTATTTT,CASSLAQGGTDTQYF
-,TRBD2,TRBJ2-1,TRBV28,TGTGCCAGCAGTCCACCGGGACTAGCGGGCTCCTACAATGAGCAGTTCTTC,CASSPPGLAGSYNEQFF
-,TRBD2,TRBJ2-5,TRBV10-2,TGCGCCAGCAGGGTTGGGACTAGCGGGACCGAGGAAGAGACCCAGTACTTC,CASRVGTSGTEEETQYF
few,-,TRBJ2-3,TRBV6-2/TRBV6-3,TGTGCCAGCAGTTACTCGATGTTCGGAGTCACAGATACGCAGTATTTT,CASSYSMFGVTDTQYF
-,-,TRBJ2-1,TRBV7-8,TGTGCCAGCAGCTTATTTTTTACTAGTGAGGGCAATGAGCAGTTCTTC,CASSLFFTSEGNEQFF
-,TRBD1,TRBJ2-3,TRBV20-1,TGCAGTGCTAGTCCGGGACAGGGGAACACAGATACGCAGTATTTT,CSASPGQGNTDTQYF
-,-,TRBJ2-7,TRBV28,TGTGCCAGCACTCGGCGCGGGACATTCTACGAGCAGTACTTC,CASTRRGTFYEQYF
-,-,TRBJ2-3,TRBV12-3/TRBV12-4,TGTGCCAGCACCCCCTGGACACTAGATACGCAGTATTTT,CASTPWTLDTQYF
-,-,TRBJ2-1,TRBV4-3,TGCGCCAGCAGCCAAGAATGGAGGGTTTCCTACAATGAGCAGTTCTTC,CASSQEWRVSYNEQFF
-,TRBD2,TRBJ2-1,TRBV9,TGTGCCAGCAGCTTCAGAGCCCCTTTAGCGGGAGTTGCCTACAATGAGCAGTTCTTC,CASSFRAPLAGVAYNEQFF
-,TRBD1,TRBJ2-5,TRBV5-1,TGCGCCAGCAGTAGTGGACAGGACACAGAGACCCAGTACTTC,CASSSGQDTETQYF
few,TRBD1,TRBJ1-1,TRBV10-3,TGTGCCATCAGTGAGACAACGGGACAGGGTGAAGCTTTCTTT,CAISETTGQGEAFF
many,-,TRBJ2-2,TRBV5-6,TGTGCCAGCAGCTTGGACCAAGGGGGAACCGGGGAGCTGTTTTTT,CASSLDQGGTGELFF
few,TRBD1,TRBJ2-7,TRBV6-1,TGTGCCAGCAGCACCGGGACAGGGGGCGGAAGGCAGTACTTC,CASSTGTGGGRQYF
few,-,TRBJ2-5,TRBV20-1,TGCAGTGCTAGGAGGGTAGGGCGCATCGTAGAGACCCAGTACTTC,CSARRVGRIVETQYF
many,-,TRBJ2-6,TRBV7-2,TGTGCCAGCACCAAGGATTGGGCGGCCAACGTCCTGACTTTC,CASTKDWAANVLTF
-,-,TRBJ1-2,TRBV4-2,TGTGCCAGCAGCCAAGAATACAGGGCGTATGGCTACACCTTC,CASSQEYRAYGYTF
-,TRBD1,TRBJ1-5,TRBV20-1,TGCAGTGCTAGGGGACAGGGGGCTAATCAGCCCCAGCATTTT,CSARGQGANQPQHF